The 19 T cell receptor beta chains in this list originate from one sample, sequenced in a study of T cell changes during pregnancy in multiple sclerosis (dated by TCRdb to the late 2010s). Receptors were amplified or captured by the immunoSEQ multiplex PCR assay. As stored in TCRdb, this immuneACCESS dataset retains in-frame rearrangements with V and J assigned. A fraction of the clones does not appear; measured against another copy, unresolved V genes explain less than half of the discrepancy, and the remainder lacks a known reason. The sample profile shows around 69,000 clones; around 92% of them were found once. The ten largest clonotypes hold approximately 2.3% of the sample. The sample was peripheral blood, taken in the first trimester of pregnancy. Every receptor here comes from a female donor with multiple sclerosis, enrolled in a pregnancy study.

The CDR3 region is CASARAGGGARADTQYF. In nucleotides, the CDR3 is TGTGCCAGTGCTCGAGCAGGGGGCGGCGCGCGTGCGGATACGCAGTATTTT. The chain recombines TRBV5-4 with TRBJ2-3; the match to TRBD1 covers 8 bases. The length of the CDR3 is 17 residues. V lost 8 bases to trimming and J lost 6 bases; unmatched junction nucleotides: 20. Per germline, CDR1 SGHNT and CDR2 YYREEE (reference sequence).

The rearrangement joins TRBV19 to TRBJ2-7, with D possibly matching TRBD1 (5 bases). The CDR3 covers 15 residues. Trimming pared 5 bases from V and 3 bases from J, leaving 17 bases between. Per germline, CDR1 LNHDA and CDR2 SQIVND (reference sequence). CDR3 region: CASSFDRTSIYEQYF. The CDR3 coding sequence is TGTGCCAGTAGTTTCGACAGAACCAGTATCTACGAGCAGTACTTC.

The chain uses TRBV30 and TRBJ1-5; D may be TRBD1 (6 bases). Germline V gene data show CDR1 as GTSNPN and CDR2 as SVGIG (reference sequence). The CDR3 length is 13 residues. V was cut by 5 bases and J by 5 bases, with 13 bases left in between. CDR3 loop: CAWGVGADQPQHF. The CDR3 nucleotides read TGTGCCTGGGGCGTGGGGGCTGATCAGCCCCAGCATTTT.

The rearrangement links TRBV27 to TRBJ2-1; TRBD1 matches at 12 bases. The germline gives CDR1 MNHEY, CDR2 SMNVEV (reference sequence). The CDR3 spans 13 residues. Trimming took 6 bases from V and 7 from J; bases not matched to a gene: 1. Here the CDR3 DNA reads TGTGCCAGCAGGGGACAGGGGGCGAATGAGCAGTTCTTC. This gives the protein CASRGQGANEQFF.

The chain has TRBV18 and TRBJ2-5, with D tentatively TRBD1 (6 bases). This CDR3 spans 14 amino acids. CDR1 is KGHSH, CDR2 LQKENI, per germline. Trimming stripped 3 bases from V and 1 base from J, with 9 bases between. DNA of the CDR3: TGTGCCAGCTCACCCCAGGGGTCCCAAGAGACCCAGTACTTC. This translates into CASSPQGSQETQYF.

This clone came up once. This chain uses TRBV7-9 with TRBJ2-7; TRBD2 matches 13 bases. Germline trimming cut 0 bases from V and 5 bases from J; bases unmatched to any gene: 7. The CDR3 covers 17 residues. The germline gives CDR1 SEHNR, CDR2 FQNEAQ (reference sequence). The CDR3 sequence: CASSLAGLAGTGHEQYF. CDR3 DNA: TGTGCCAGCAGCTTAGCGGGACTAGCGGGAACAGGCCACGAGCAGTACTTC.

The chain carries TRBV7-9 and TRBJ1-4; no clear D gene. Germline CDR1 SEHNR, CDR2 FQNEAQ (reference sequence). Trimming removed 7 bases from V and 7 bases from J, with 10 bases in between. The CDR3 runs to 12 residues. The CDR3 here is CASTLRGEKLFF. The CDR3 DNA reads TGTGCCAGCACTCTTCGGGGTGAAAAACTGTTTTTT.

This clone was detected only a few times. V is TRBV18 and J is TRBJ1-1; the match to TRBD1 covers 8 bases. With V trimmed by 8 bases and J by 4 bases, 3 bases remained unmatched. From germline, CDR1 is KGHSH and CDR2 LQKENI. The CDR3 length is 12 residues. CDR3 amino acids: CASTTGGTEAFF. In DNA form, the CDR3 reads TGTGCCAGCACAACAGGGGGCACTGAAGCTTTCTTT.

This rearrangement joins TRBV29-1 to TRBJ2-7, with a possible D match to TRBD1 (6 bases). The CDR3 runs to 13 residues. The germline CDR1 and CDR2 sequences are SQVTM and ANQGSEA. The V and J ends lost 6 bases and 5 bases respectively, with 17 bases between them. The CDR3 region has the DNA TGCAGCGTCACCGCAGACAGGCCCCACGAGCAGTACTTC. Translating gives CSVTADRPHEQYF.

The V gene is TRBV19, the J gene TRBJ2-2; unclear D gene. Trimming shortened V by 6 bases and J by 2 bases, and 13 bases separated the two germline ends. The germline V gene encodes CDR1 LNHDA and CDR2 SQIVND (reference sequence). CDR3 length equals 15 residues. The CDR3: CASSAQDTNTGELFF. DNA for the CDR3: TGTGCCAGTAGCGCTCAGGATACCAACACCGGGGAGCTGTTTTTT. Using reference TRBV19 and TRBJ2-2 for the parts outside the CDR3, the full variable domain is DGGITQSPKYLFRKEGQNVTLSCEQNLNHDAMYWYRQDPGQGLRLIYYSQIVNDFQKGDIAEGYSVSREKKESFPLTVTSAQKNPTAFYLCASSAQDTNTGELFFGEGSRLTVL.

This chain links TRBV16 with TRBJ2-7, with TRBD1 matching 9 bases. V lost 2 bases, J lost 6 bases, and 8 bases stayed unmatched. The germline CDR1 and CDR2 sequences are KGHSY and FQNENV. This CDR3 is 15 amino acids long. This chain's CDR3 is CASSQNRGQGSEQYF. The DNA of the CDR3 is TGTGCCAGCAGCCAAAATCGGGGACAGGGAAGCGAGCAGTACTTC.

This clone was observed a handful of times. The chain recombines TRBV27 with TRBJ2-3, with TRBD2 identical over 12 bases. The CDR3 is 14 amino acids. The V gene end was trimmed by 3 bases and the J gene end by 7 bases; junction bases not matched to a gene: 2. Germline lookup yields CDR1 MNHEY and CDR2 SMNVEV (reference sequence). The CDR3 sequence: CASSLGLAGYTQYF. CDR3 sequence (DNA): TGTGCCAGCAGTTTGGGACTAGCGGGCTATACGCAGTATTTT.

The chain is built from TRBV15 and TRBJ1-4, with 7 bases matching TRBD1. CDR3 length: 15 residues. Germline loops: CDR1 LNHNV, CDR2 YYDKDF (reference sequence). J lost 1 base, V lost 3 bases, and 2 bases had no gene match. The CDR3 nucleotides read TGTGCCACCAGCAGCTCAGGGGGAACTAATGAAAAACTGTTTTTT. Amino acids: CATSSSGGTNEKLFF.

V and J are TRBV6-1 and TRBJ1-2; maybe TRBD1 (6 bases). Trimming pared 1 base from V and 8 bases from J, leaving 11 bases between. CDR3 size: 13 residues. CDR1 and CDR2 (germline): MNHNS, SASEGT. The CDR3 reads CASSEGQVGGYTF. The CDR3 nucleotides are TGTGCCAGCAGTGAAGGACAGGTGGGGGGCTACACCTTC.

This chain joins TRBV19 and TRBJ2-7; TRBD2 might be the D (6 bases). Trimming took 2 bases from V and 5 from J, leaving 16 bases between them. The germline V gene has CDR1 LNHDA and CDR2 SQIVND (reference sequence). There are 15 residues in the CDR3. CDR3 coding DNA: TGTGCCAGTAGTATAACGACGGGAGAGAGCCACGAGCAGTACTTC. Its protein is CASSITTGESHEQYF. The full variable domain, rest sourced from reference TRBV19 and TRBJ2-7, is DGGITQSPKYLFRKEGQNVTLSCEQNLNHDAMYWYRQDPGQGLRLIYYSQIVNDFQKGDIAEGYSVSREKKESFPLTVTSAQKNPTAFYLCASSITTGESHEQYFGPGTRLTVT.

This chain connects TRBV10-3 to TRBJ2-7; 7 bases are shared with TRBD2. This CDR3 is 13 amino acids long. CDR1 ENHRY and CDR2 SYGVKD come from the germline V gene. With V trimmed by 6 bases and J by 3 bases, 5 bases remained unmatched. The CDR3 region has the DNA TGTGCCATCAGCTATTCGGGGGGCTACGAGCAGTACTTC. This gives the protein CAISYSGGYEQYF.

CDR3 in DNA: TGTGCCAGTACGCAGGGGGCTTCAGATACGCAGTATTTT. Residues: CASTQGASDTQYF. The chain carries TRBV19 and TRBJ2-3, with 8 bases identical to TRBD1. The V gene's germline CDR1 is LNHDA and CDR2 SQIVND (reference sequence). CDR3 size: 13 residues. With V trimmed by 7 bases and J by 4 bases, 4 bases remained unmatched.

V is TRBV19 and J is TRBJ2-1, with 8 bases lining up with TRBD1. Trimming removed 4 bases from V and 6 bases from J; junction bases left unmatched: 8. There are 15 residues in the CDR3. Germline CDR1 and CDR2: LNHDA and SQIVND (reference sequence). In DNA, the CDR3 is TGTGCCAGTAGTACTCTTGGACAGGGTCCCAATGAGCAGTTCTTC. This translates into CASSTLGQGPNEQFF.

This chain connects TRBV7-2 to TRBJ1-2; TRBD1 matches at 8 bases. Germline assignment: CDR1 SGHTA and CDR2 FQGNSA. Germline trimming cut 5 bases from V and 5 bases from J; bases unmatched to any gene: 7. This CDR3 comprises 14 residues. DNA for the CDR3: TGTGCCAGCAGCCCCGACAGGGGTCCATATGGCTACACCTTC. Protein product: CASSPDRGPYGYTF.